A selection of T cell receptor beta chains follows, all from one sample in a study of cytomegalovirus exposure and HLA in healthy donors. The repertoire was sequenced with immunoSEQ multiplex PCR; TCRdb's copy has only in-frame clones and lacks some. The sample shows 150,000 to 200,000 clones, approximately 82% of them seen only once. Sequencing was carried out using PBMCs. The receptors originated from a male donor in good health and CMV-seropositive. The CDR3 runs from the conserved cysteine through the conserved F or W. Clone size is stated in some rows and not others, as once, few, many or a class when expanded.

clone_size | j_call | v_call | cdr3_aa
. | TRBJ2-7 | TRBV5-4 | CASSLGTSGNSYEQYF
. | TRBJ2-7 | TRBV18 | CASSPRQGTYEQYF
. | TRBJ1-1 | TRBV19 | CASSTDRGDTEAFF
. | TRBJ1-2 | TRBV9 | CASSVGTGIDGYTF
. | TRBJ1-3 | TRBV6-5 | CASSLRDRGRNTIYF
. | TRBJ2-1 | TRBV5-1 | CASSLGGTGGYNEQFF
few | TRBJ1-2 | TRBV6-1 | CASSSQTGGGYGYTF
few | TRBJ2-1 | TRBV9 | CASSVGSTSYNEQFF
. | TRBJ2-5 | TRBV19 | CASRAGVEETQYF
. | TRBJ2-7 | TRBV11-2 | CASSLDHIYEQYF
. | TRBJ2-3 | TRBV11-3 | CASSLRAGPTDTQYF
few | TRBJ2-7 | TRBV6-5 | CASSYGPGSYEQYF
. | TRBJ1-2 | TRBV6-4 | CASSTGGAGYTF
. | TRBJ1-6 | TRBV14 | CASSQVRQGTWNSPLHF
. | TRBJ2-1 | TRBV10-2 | CASSGSSGRAGEFF
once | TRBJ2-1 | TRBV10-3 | CAISQLAGGTNEQFF
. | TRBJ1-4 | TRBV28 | CASRTHQVEKLFF
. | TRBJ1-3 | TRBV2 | CASGRGKVPSGNTIYF
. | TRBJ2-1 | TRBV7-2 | CASSLIFQGNEQFF
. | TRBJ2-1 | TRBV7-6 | CASSLVTSGGHNYEQFF
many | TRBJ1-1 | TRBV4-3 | CASSQEGGTEAFF
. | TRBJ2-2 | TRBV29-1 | CSVEEWGTPNTGELFF
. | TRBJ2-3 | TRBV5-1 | CASSTSGRFPDTQYF
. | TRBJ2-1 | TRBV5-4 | CASSRTSVTYNEQFF
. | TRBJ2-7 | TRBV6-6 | CASSSPYEQYF
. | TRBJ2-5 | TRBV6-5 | CASSYLSFGRETQYF
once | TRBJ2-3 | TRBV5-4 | CASSPDRGRIHTQYF
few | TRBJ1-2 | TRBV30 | CAWSPRGWNYGYTF
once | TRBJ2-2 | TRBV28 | CASSPGTSTGELFF
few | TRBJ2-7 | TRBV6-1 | CATGDGYEQYF
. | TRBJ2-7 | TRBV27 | CASSLSRHSYEQYF
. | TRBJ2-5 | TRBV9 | CASSVGWGGAEETQYF
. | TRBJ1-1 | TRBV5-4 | CASSPRTGYTEAFF
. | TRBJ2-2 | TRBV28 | CASSLGLAGTDTGELFF
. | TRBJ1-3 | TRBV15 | CATSRETTIYF
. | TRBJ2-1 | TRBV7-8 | CASSPPPSGPRASYNEQFF
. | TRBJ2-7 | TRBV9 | CASSVEAKGRAYEQYF
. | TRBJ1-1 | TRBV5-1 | CASSSGQPMNTEAFF
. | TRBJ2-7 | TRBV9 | CASSPGGTSGYEQYF
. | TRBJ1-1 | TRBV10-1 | CASSPAARDTEAFF
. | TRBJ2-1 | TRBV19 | CASSEALRYNEQFF
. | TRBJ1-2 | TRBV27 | CASRGLDRPRGYTF
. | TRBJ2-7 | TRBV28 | CASSERQGPYEQYF
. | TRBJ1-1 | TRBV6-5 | CASWKQGESTEAFF
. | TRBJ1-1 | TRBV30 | CAWRGGQGFAFF